A few counts support the clone carrying this T cell receptor (beta chain). Its antigen is as yet unknown. In germline, CDR1 is SGHTA, CDR2 FQGNSA. The V segment lost 0 bases and the J segment 3 bases; nucleotides outside the gene matches: 2. CDR3 length equals 16 residues. This specimen comes from a study of response to subunit inactivated influenza vaccine. One entry per CDR3 protein results from TCRdb running MiXCR on the RT-PCR reads. The sample shows about 830,000 distinct CDR3 sequences, approximately 17% of them seen only once. General observations from the study: Authors proposed each seasonal influenza vaccination draws in few new T cells.

The source was PBMCs from blood, collected around 5 days after vaccination. V and J are TRBV7-2 and TRBJ2-2, with 9 bases identical to TRBD2. The origin of this receptor is a man aged 50 to 59 who received an inactivated influenza vaccine. Here the CDR3 reads CASSLARLADTGELFF. CDR3 nucleotides: TGTGCCAGCAGCTTAGCCAGACTAGCGGACACCGGGGAGCTGTTTTTT.